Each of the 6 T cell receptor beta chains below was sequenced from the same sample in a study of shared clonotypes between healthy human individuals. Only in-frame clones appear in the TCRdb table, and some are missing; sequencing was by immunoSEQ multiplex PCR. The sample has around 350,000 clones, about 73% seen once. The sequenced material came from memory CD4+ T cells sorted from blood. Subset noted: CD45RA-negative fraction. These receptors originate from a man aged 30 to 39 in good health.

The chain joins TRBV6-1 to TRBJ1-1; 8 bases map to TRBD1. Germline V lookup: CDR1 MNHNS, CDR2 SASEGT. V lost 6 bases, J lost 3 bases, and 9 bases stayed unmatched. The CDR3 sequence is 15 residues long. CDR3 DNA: TGTGCCAGCAGCGAAAGGGCAGGGGGCTACACTGAAGCTTTCTTT. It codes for CASSERAGGYTEAFF.

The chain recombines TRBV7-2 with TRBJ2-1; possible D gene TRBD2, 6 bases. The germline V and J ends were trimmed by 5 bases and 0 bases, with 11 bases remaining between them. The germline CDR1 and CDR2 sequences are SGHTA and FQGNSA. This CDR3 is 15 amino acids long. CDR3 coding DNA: TGTGCCAGCAGCCGTAGCGGAAGCTCCTACAATGAGCAGTTCTTC. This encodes CASSRSGSSYNEQFF.

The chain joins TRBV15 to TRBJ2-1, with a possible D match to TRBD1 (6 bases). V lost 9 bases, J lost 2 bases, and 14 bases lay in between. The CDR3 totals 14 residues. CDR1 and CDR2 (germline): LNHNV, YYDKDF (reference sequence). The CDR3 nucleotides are TGTGCCACGAAACGTACAGGGACCTACAATGAGCAGTTCTTC. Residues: CATKRTGTYNEQFF.

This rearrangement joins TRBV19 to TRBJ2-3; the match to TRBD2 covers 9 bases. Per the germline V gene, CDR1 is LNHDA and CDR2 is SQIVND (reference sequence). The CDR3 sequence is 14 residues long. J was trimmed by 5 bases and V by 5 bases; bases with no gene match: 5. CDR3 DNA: TGTGCCAGTAGTCCCGGGACTAGCCGAGATACGCAGTATTTT. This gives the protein CASSPGTSRDTQYF.

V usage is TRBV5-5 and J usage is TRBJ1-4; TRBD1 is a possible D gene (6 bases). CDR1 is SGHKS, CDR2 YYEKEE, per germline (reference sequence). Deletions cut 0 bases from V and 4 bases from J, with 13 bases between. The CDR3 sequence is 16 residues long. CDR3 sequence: CASSLAPQGLNEKLFF. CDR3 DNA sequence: TGTGCCAGCAGCTTGGCGCCACAGGGCCTTAATGAAAAACTGTTTTTT.

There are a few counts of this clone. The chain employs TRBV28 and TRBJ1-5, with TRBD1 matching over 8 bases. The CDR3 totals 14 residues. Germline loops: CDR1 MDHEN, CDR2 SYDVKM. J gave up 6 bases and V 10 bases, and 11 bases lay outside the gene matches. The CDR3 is CATEQGGFGQPQHF. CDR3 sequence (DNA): TGTGCCACGGAACAGGGGGGCTTCGGTCAGCCCCAGCATTTT.